This T cell receptor beta chain appears in the sequencing data of a study of T cells in Graves' hyperthyroidism and ophthalmopathy. The TCR beta CDR3 regions underwent amplification using RNA transcripts as the source. The primer set for the first-round RT-PCR of the TCR CDR3 was HTBI. TCRdb itself ran the multiplex PCR reads through MiXCR, one entry per CDR3 protein. The sample lists about 330,000 distinct CDR3 sequences, roughly 13% seen once, with about a third in the top ten. The PBMCs studied were ones that came from roughly 9.1 ml fresh peripheral blood. The CDR3 runs 15 residues. Losses at the gene ends were 0 bases for V and 5 bases for J; bases not matched to a gene: 6. Germline lookup yields CDR1 MNHEY and CDR2 SVGAGI.

This TCR derives from a woman in her 40s with Graves' ophthalmopathy. The sequenced material came from blood. This sequence joins TRBV6-5 and TRBJ2-7; 8 bases line up with TRBD2. The CDR3 region has the DNA TGTGCCAGCAGTTACTCTGGTGGTAGCGGGGACGAGCAGTACTTC. Translation: CASSYSGGSGDEQYF.